The 3 T cell receptor beta chains presented below share a single source sample, sequenced in a study of T-cell memory formation after mild COVID-19. MiXCR, applied by TCRdb to the 5' RACE reads, yields one record per CDR3 protein. The sample contains hundreds of thousands of distinct CDR3 sequences, approximately 20% of which appear only once. The sample comprised PBMCs or a T cell subset sorted from them (not recorded which). The receptors derive from an adult woman who had mild COVID-19 (a few samples of this study predate the infection). Cell type and time point are not known.

The chain recombines TRBV14 with TRBJ2-4, with 15 bases that match TRBD2. The junction had 2 bases not matched to a gene; V was cut back by 4 bases and J by 7 bases. The CDR3 totals 15 residues. Germline-derived CDR1 and CDR2 are SGHDN and FVKESK. Written as DNA, the CDR3 is TGTGCCAGCAGCCTCGGGACTAGCGGGAGGAACATTCAGTACTTC. This translates into CASSLGTSGRNIQYF. Filled out from reference TRBV14 and TRBJ2-4, the complete variable domain reads EAGVTQFPSHSVIEKGQTVTLRCDPISGHDNLYWYRRVMGKEIKFLLHFVKESKQDESGMPNNRFLAERTGGTYSTLKVQPAELEDSGVYFCASSLGTSGRNIQYFGAGTRLSVL.

The chain carries TRBV4-3 and TRBJ2-3; D is perhaps TRBD2 (6 bases). The V and J ends lost 4 bases and 0 bases respectively, with 14 bases between them. Germline lookup yields CDR1 LGHNA and CDR2 YSLEER. The CDR3 contains 16 residues. In nucleotides, the CDR3 is TGCGCCAGCAGCCCCTTAGCGGCCTCTAGCACAGATACGCAGTATTTT. Translating it yields CASSPLAASSTDTQYF.

The V and J genes are TRBV24-1 and TRBJ2-3; perhaps TRBD1 as D (5 bases). Germline V lookup: CDR1 KGHDR, CDR2 SFDVKD. There are 13 residues in the CDR3. With 2 bases removed from V and 11 bases from J, the gap between germline ends came to 13 bases. The CDR3 sequence: CATSDSGARKQYF. CDR3 bases: TGTGCCACCAGTGATTCTGGGGCCAGAAAGCAGTATTTT.